What follows are 4 T cell receptor beta chains derived from one specimen sequenced in a study of shared clonotypes between healthy human individuals. Profiling relied on immunoSEQ multiplex PCR, and the TCRdb table lists in-frame clones only, not all of them. In the table there are approximately 530,000 clones, 90% to 96% of which are singletons. The specimen sequenced was naive CD4+ T cells sorted from blood. Subset here: CD45RA+ positively selected. The receptors here all came from a woman aged 25 to 39 in good health.

The gene calls are TRBV18 and TRBJ2-6; 7 bases are shared with TRBD2. Germline assignment: CDR1 KGHSH and CDR2 LQKENI. With 6 bases clipped from V and 2 bases from J, the junction kept 7 bases outside the gene matches. The CDR3 has 16 amino acids. The CDR3 loop reads CASSSSGTPGANVLTF. The CDR3 bases are TGTGCCAGCTCCTCAAGCGGGACCCCTGGGGCCAACGTCCTGACTTTC.

J is TRBJ1-2 and V is TRBV27; D possibly corresponds to TRBD1 (5 bases). Looked up from germline, CDR1 is MNHEY and CDR2 is SMNVEV (reference sequence). The ends were cut back, 2 bases at V and 5 bases at J, with 9 bases in the middle. The CDR3 length is 13 residues. The CDR3 sequence: CASSLQGQYGYTF. The DNA for the CDR3 is TGTGCCAGCAGTTTACAGGGTCAGTATGGCTACACCTTC.

The J gene is TRBJ1-5, the V gene TRBV29-1; weak D call: TRBD1 (6 bases). Germline CDR1 SQVTM, CDR2 ANQGSEA. V lost 4 bases, J lost 5 bases, and 9 bases lay in between. This CDR3 has 12 amino acids. The CDR3 coding sequence is TGCAGCGTTGGGGCAGGGGATCAGCCCCAGCATTTT. Translating it yields CSVGAGDQPQHF. The variable domain in full, with the rest retrieved from reference TRBV29-1 and TRBJ1-5, is SAVISQKPSRDICQRGTSLTIQCQVDSQVTMMFWYRQQPGQSLTLIATANQGSEATYESGFVIDKFPISRPNLTFSTLTVSNMSPEDSSIYLCSVGAGDQPQHFGDGTRLSIL.

This chain connects TRBV10-1 to TRBJ2-7, with TRBD2 identical over 9 bases. Per the germline V gene, CDR1 is WNHNN and CDR2 is SYGVQD (reference sequence). The CDR3 totals 15 residues. Trimming removed 3 bases from V and 4 bases from J; junction bases left unmatched: 7. CDR3 bases: TGCGCCAGCAGTGAAGGGCTAGCGGGATCATACGAGCAGTACTTC. Translating it yields CASSEGLAGSYEQYF.